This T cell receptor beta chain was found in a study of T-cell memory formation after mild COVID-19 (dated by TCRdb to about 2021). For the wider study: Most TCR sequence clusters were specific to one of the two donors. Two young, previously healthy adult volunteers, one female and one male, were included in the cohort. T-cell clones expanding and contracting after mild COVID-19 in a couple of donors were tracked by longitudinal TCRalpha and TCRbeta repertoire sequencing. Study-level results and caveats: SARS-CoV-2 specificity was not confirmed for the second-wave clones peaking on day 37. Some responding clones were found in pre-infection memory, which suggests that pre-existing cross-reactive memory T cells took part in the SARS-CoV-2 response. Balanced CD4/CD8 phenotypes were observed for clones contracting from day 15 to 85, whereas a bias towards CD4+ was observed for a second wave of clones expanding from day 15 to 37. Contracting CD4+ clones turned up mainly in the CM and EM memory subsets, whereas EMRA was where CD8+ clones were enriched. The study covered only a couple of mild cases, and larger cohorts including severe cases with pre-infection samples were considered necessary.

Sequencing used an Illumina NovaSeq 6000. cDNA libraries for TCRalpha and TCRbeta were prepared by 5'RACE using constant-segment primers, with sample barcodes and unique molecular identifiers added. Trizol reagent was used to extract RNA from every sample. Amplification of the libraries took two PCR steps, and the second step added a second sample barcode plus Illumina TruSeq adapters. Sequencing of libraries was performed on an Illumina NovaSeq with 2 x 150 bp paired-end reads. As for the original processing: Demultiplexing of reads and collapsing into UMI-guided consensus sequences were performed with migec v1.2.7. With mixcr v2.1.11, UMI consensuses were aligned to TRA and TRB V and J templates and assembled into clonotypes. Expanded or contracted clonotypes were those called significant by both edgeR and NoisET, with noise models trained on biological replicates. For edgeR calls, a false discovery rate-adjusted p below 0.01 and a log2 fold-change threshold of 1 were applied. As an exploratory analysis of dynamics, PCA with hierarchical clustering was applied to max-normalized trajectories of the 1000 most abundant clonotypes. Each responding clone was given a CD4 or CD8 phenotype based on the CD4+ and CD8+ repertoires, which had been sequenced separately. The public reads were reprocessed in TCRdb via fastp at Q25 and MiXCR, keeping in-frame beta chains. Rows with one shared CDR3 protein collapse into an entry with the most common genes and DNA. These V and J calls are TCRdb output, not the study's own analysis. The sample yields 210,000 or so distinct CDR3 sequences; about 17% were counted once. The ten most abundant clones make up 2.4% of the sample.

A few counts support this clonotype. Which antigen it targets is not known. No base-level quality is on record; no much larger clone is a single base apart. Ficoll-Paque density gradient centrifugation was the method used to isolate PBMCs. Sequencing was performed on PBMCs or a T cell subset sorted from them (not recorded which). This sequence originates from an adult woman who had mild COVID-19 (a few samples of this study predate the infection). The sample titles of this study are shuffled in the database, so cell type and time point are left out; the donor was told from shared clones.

The CDR3 corresponds to CASSPDAYSNQPQHF. The nucleotides are TGCGCCAGCAGCCCCGACGCTTATAGCAATCAGCCCCAGCATTTT. Rearrangement joined TRBV5-1 to TRBJ1-5, with no reliable assignment of the D segment. The V and J ends are trimmed by 4 bases and 0 bases, leaving 11 bases between them. Reading the germline V gene gives CDR1 SGHRS and CDR2 YFSETQ. The CDR3 runs 15 residues from the cysteine to the phenylalanine. Only CDR3 DNA remains: 45 bases, in frame from the first base.